Sequencing of this T cell receptor beta chain was carried out in a study of CD8+ T cells in alopecia areata. The CDR3 is 13 amino acids. Looked up from germline, CDR1 is SQVTM and CDR2 is ANQGSEA. The ends were cut back, 7 bases at V and 0 bases at J, with 9 bases in the middle. Once RNA had been extracted, it was reverse transcribed into cDNA to act as the sequencing template. Sequenced by immunoSEQ multiplex PCR; TCRdb stores in-frame clones only, minus some. This table holds roughly 100,000 clones, 86% found once. Treatment noted: oral pan-JAK inhibitor, 5-10 mg twice daily. This receptor was obtained from a human donor with alopecia areata. This chain links TRBV29-1 with TRBJ2-2; the D gene is possibly TRBD1 (6 bases). This material consisted of CD8+ T cells sorted from blood, taken at approximately week 31, from a patient treated with tofacitinib. The CDR3: CSATGANTGELFF. The CDR3 region has the DNA TGCAGCGCGACAGGCGCGAACACCGGGGAGCTGTTTTTT.